This T cell receptor (beta chain) derives from a study of blood T cell repertoires in COVID-19. A PCR-confirmed or clinician-diagnosed COVID-19 case had contacted exposed participants within 2 weeks of entry. Authors' analysis steps: Amplification of reference gene primers was used by the study to estimate nucleated cell counts. TCRdb's table, derived via immunoSEQ multiplex PCR, lists solely in-frame clones and lacks some. V, J and clone size are taken as reported in that table, and D and trimming were inferred from the DNA itself. In the table there are about 350,000 clones, roughly 90% of which are singletons. J was trimmed by 7 bases and V by 5 bases; bases with no gene match: 4. Germline V CDR1 and CDR2: SGHNT, YENEEA. The CDR3 length is 14 residues.

The sequencing sample was made of PBMCs or T cells enriched from blood (not recorded which). This clonotype originated in a woman in her 30s who had been exposed to COVID-19. The rearrangement uses TRBV11-3 and TRBJ2-7; 14 positions agree with TRBD2. CDR3 sequence reads: CASSLGLAGVEQYF. In nucleotides, the CDR3 is TGTGCCAGCAGCCTGGGACTAGCGGGAGTTGAGCAGTACTTC.